The T cell receptor (beta chain) under discussion was sequenced for a study of T cell changes during pregnancy in multiple sclerosis. Assay used: immunoSEQ multiplex PCR; TCRdb lists only in-frame clones, some missing. Seen here are 70,000 to 95,000 clones, just over 90% observed once, and the top ten hold approximately 2%. The V end lost 7 bases, the J end lost 1 base, and 18 bases lay between the germline ends. The CDR3 sequence is 15 residues long. CDR1 SQVTM and CDR2 ANQGSEA come from the germline V gene. The sample here was peripheral blood, taken in the second trimester of pregnancy. The TCR sequence derives from a female donor in good health, enrolled as a control in a pregnancy study. The rearrangement joins TRBV29-1 to TRBJ2-3; perhaps TRBD2 as D (5 bases). CDR3 in DNA: TGCAGCGCCCGCATCCCGGGGTTTGGCACAGATACGCAGTATTTT. This sequence encodes CSARIPGFGTDTQYF.